This TCR beta chain was sequenced during a study of vaccination effects on CD4 cells after COVID-19. Measured with immunoSEQ multiplex PCR; TCRdb has only the in-frame clones, and not every one. This table holds more than 20,000 clones, roughly 70% found once. This CDR3 contains 15 residues. V gave up 3 bases and J gave up 6 bases; unmatched junction bases: 6. Germline V gene sequence: CDR1 SEHNR, CDR2 FQNEAQ (reference sequence). Remarks on this clone: Its antigen is currently unknown.

Prior to sequencing, the ViraFEST assay stimulated PBMC with viral peptide pools, which expanded the antigen-specific CD4+ T cells. Subsequent to 10 days of culture, CD4+ T cells were isolated. Each vaccine recipient was nucleocapsid antibody negative and had no prior SARS-CoV-2 infection. The source was CD4+ T cells from PBMCs cultured with SARS-CoV-2 spike peptides, collected before COVID-19 vaccination. The genes are TRBV7-9 and TRBJ2-3, with TRBD2 matching 10 bases. The receptor comes from a human donor who received a COVID-19 vaccine. CDR3 nucleotides: TGTGCCAGCAGCTTCGGAGCGGGAGGGAGGGATACGCAGTATTTT. Translating it yields CASSFGAGGRDTQYF.